This TCR beta chain was found in a study of human T cells and chemical hapten exposure. In its sample, this clonotype was seen many times. A single record per CDR3 protein comes from TCRdb applying MiXCR to the RACE reads. This table has about 380,000 distinct CDR3 sequences, about 4.8% appearing once. Noted time point: patch test 1, 2 weeks after DPC sensitization. Treatment here: therapeutic diphenylcyclopropenone sensitization with weekly scalp DPC. The CDR3 runs 16 residues. V gave up 1 base and J gave up 0 bases, with 10 bases separating them. CDR1 and CDR2 (germline): DFQATT, SNEGSKA (reference sequence).

Sample: whole blood, taken in connection with sensitization to the hapten diphenylcyclopropenone (DPC). The receptor comes from a woman aged 45 to 65 with alopecia areata. Some clones in this sample may be carry-over from other donors' samples. The rearrangement links TRBV20-1 to TRBJ2-6; perhaps TRBD1 as D (6 bases). The CDR3 bases are TGCAGTGCTAGAGTAGGGGGTGGCTCTGGGGCCAACGTCCTGACTTTC. Translating gives CSARVGGGSGANVLTF.